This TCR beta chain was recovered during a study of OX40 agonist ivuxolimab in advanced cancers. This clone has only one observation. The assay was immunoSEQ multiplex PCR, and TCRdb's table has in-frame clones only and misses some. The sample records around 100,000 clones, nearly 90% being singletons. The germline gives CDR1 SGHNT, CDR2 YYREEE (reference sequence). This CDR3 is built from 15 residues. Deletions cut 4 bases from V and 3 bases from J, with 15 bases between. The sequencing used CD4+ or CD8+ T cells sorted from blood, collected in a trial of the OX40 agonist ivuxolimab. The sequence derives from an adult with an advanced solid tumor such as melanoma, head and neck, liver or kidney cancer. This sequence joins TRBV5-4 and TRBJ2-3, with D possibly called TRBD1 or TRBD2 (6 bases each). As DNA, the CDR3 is TGTGCCAGCAGCGGCGGGACACAACGAACAGATACGCAGTATTTT. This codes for CASSGGTQRTDTQYF.